The next 16 T cell receptor beta chains were all read from a single sample in a study of glioma-infiltrating T cells after dendritic cell vaccination. Some clones are missing from TCRdb's copy, which holds only in-frame ones; the method was immunoSEQ multiplex PCR. The sample contains 80,000 to 100,000 clones, about four fifths of which appear only once. The specimen comprised blood, sampled before dendritic cell vaccination. Receptor source: a human donor with glioblastoma.

The chain recombines TRBV7-9 with TRBJ2-5, with 7 bases aligning to TRBD2. This CDR3 comprises 13 residues. The germline V gene encodes CDR1 SEHNR and CDR2 FQNEAQ (reference sequence). V shed 5 bases and J 2 bases; nucleotides not matched to a gene: 2. This CDR3 reads CASSRGVQETQYF. DNA for the CDR3: TGTGCCAGCAGCCGGGGGGTACAAGAGACCCAGTACTTC.

This clone was observed a handful of times. The V call is TRBV29-1, the J call TRBJ1-2; TRBD1 agrees at 8 bases. The ends lost 6 bases at V and 7 bases at J; junction bases unmatched: 10. The CDR3 contains 13 residues. In germline, CDR1 is SQVTM, CDR2 ANQGSEA. Written as DNA, the CDR3 is TGCAGCGTAGTTGAGGACAGGGTTCGTGGCTACACCTTC. Translated: CSVVEDRVRGYTF.

The chain employs TRBV19 and TRBJ1-1; TRBD1 agrees at 9 bases. CDR3 length: 14 residues. In germline, CDR1 is LNHDA, CDR2 SQIVND (reference sequence). Trimming took 8 bases from V and 3 from J; bases not matched to a gene: 7. This CDR3 is CASSTGGRDTEAFF. CDR3 DNA: TGTGCCAGTTCTACAGGGGGCCGGGACACTGAAGCTTTCTTT.

The chain couples TRBV9 to TRBJ2-3; 10 bases map to TRBD2. The V gene's germline CDR1 is SGDLS and CDR2 YYNGEE. With V trimmed by 2 bases and J by 6 bases, 9 bases remained unmatched. This CDR3 has 16 amino acids. This chain's CDR3 is CASSVQAGGPVDTQYF. Here the CDR3 DNA reads TGTGCCAGCAGCGTGCAAGCGGGGGGGCCGGTGGATACGCAGTATTTT.

The rearrangement uses TRBV9 and TRBJ2-1; 13 bases agree with TRBD2. Germline CDR1 SGDLS, CDR2 YYNGEE. Trimming cost V 2 bases and J 3 bases; bases outside gene matches: 5. The CDR3 consists of 17 residues. CDR3: CASSVGTSGIGYNEQFF. CDR3 sequence (DNA): TGTGCCAGCAGCGTGGGGACTAGCGGGATAGGCTACAATGAGCAGTTCTTC.

This clone was seen once. V gene TRBV6-5 combines with J gene TRBJ2-1; TRBD2 matches 7 bases. Looked up from germline, CDR1 is MNHEY and CDR2 is SVGAGI. The CDR3 runs 16 residues. Trimming cost V 2 bases and J 9 bases; bases outside gene matches: 13. This chain's CDR3 is CASSYELAPIVGEQFF. The DNA of the CDR3 is TGTGCCAGCAGTTACGAACTAGCGCCAATCGTGGGTGAGCAGTTCTTC.

V and J are TRBV6-4 and TRBJ2-5; TRBD2 matches at 7 bases. This CDR3 contains 14 residues. The junction had 6 bases not matched to a gene; V was cut back by 3 bases and J by 5 bases. Germline CDR1 is MRHNA and CDR2 is SNTAGT. The CDR3 loop is CASSEYGGGETQYF. As DNA, the CDR3 is TGTGCCAGCAGTGAGTACGGGGGAGGGGAGACCCAGTACTTC.

The chain links TRBV28 to TRBJ2-1, with D tentatively TRBD2 (5 bases). The ends were cut back, 2 bases at V and 6 bases at J, with 14 bases in the middle. The CDR3 has 15 amino acids. Looked up from germline, CDR1 is MDHEN and CDR2 is SYDVKM. CDR3 region: CASSLPRAGLNEQFF. The CDR3 DNA reads as TGTGCCAGCAGTTTACCCCGGGCAGGACTCAATGAGCAGTTCTTC.

The chain couples TRBV7-2 to TRBJ2-5, with D unresolved. With the DNA end fitting TRBJ2-7 better, the J assignment may be wrong. Germline V gene lookup returns CDR1 SGHTA and CDR2 FQGNSA. The CDR3 is made up of 14 amino acids. CDR3 sequence (DNA): TGTGCCAGCAGCTTAGTGTCAGGATCCTACGAGCAGTACTTC. Its translation: CASSLVSGSYEQYF.

The CDR3 protein is CASVRITTNEKLFF. The CDR3 nucleotides read TGTGCCAGCGTTCGTATTACAACTAATGAAAAACTGTTTTTT. The gene calls are TRBV2 and TRBJ1-4; D not resolved. CDR1 is SNHLY, CDR2 FYNNEI, per germline. The CDR3 covers 14 residues. V lost 8 bases to trimming and J lost 0 bases, with 10 bases between them.

CDR3 amino acids: CASSIAAASNEQYF. The CDR3 region has the DNA TGTGCCAGTAGTATCGCGGCCGCTAGTAACGAGCAGTACTTC. The rearrangement uses TRBV19 and TRBJ2-7; D call uncertain. V lost 3 bases and J lost 5, with 14 bases in between. Germline V gives CDR1 LNHDA, CDR2 SQIVND (reference sequence). CDR3 size: 14 residues. The variable domain in full, completed from reference TRBV19 and TRBJ2-7, reads DGGITQSPKYLFRKEGQNVTLSCEQNLNHDAMYWYRQDPGQGLRLIYYSQIVNDFQKGDIAEGYSVSREKKESFPLTVTSAQKNPTAFYLCASSIAAASNEQYFGPGTRLTVT.

The gene calls are TRBV6-5 and TRBJ1-1; D unclear. Trimming shortened V by 8 bases and J by 6 bases, and 10 bases separated the two germline ends. Germline-derived CDR1 and CDR2 are MNHEY and SVGAGI. The CDR3 is 11 amino acids. This chain's CDR3 is CASGRESEAFF. The DNA for the CDR3 is TGTGCCAGCGGGAGGGAGTCTGAAGCTTTCTTT.

The chain joins TRBV6-6 to TRBJ2-7; D unresolved. V gave up 3 bases and J gave up 4 bases, with 13 bases separating them. Germline V gene sequence: CDR1 MNHNY, CDR2 SVGAGI (reference sequence). There are 14 residues in the CDR3. CDR3 amino acids: CASSYKYGEYEQYF. The DNA for the CDR3 is TGTGCCAGCAGTTATAAGTACGGAGAGTACGAGCAGTACTTC.

V usage is TRBV18 and J usage is TRBJ2-7; possibly TRBD2 for D (5 bases). This CDR3 is 14 amino acids long. V was shortened by 8 bases and J by 2 bases, with 16 bases between the two germline ends. Germline CDR1 KGHSH, CDR2 LQKENI. The CDR3 reads CASAQRGLAYEQYF. Written as DNA, the CDR3 is TGTGCCAGCGCACAACGCGGGTTGGCCTACGAGCAGTACTTC.

The J gene is TRBJ1-3, the V gene TRBV7-6; D uncertain. Trimming took 4 bases from V and 0 from J, leaving 16 bases between them. CDR1 and CDR2 (germline): SGHVS, FNYEAQ. The CDR3 sequence is 17 residues long. This CDR3 reads CASSSLPKQSSGNTIYF. As DNA, the CDR3 is TGTGCCAGCAGCTCCCTCCCGAAACAGAGCTCTGGAAACACCATATATTTT. Filled out from reference TRBV7-6 and TRBJ1-3, the complete variable domain reads GAGVSQSPRYKVTKRGQDVALRCDPISGHVSLYWYRQALGQGPEFLTYFNYEAQQDKSGLPNDRFSAERPEGSISTLTIQRTEQRDSAMYRCASSSLPKQSSGNTIYFGEGSWLTVV.

This clone was counted between two and nine times. The gene calls are TRBV6-5 and TRBJ2-7, with D maybe TRBD2 (6 bases). Trimming left V 5 bases short and J 3 bases short, with 17 bases between. Germline V gene sequence: CDR1 MNHEY, CDR2 SVGAGI. The CDR3 spans 15 residues. CDR3 sequence (DNA): TGTGCCAGCAGTATCGAAACGGGGGACCTCTACGAGCAGTACTTC. As protein: CASSIETGDLYEQYF.